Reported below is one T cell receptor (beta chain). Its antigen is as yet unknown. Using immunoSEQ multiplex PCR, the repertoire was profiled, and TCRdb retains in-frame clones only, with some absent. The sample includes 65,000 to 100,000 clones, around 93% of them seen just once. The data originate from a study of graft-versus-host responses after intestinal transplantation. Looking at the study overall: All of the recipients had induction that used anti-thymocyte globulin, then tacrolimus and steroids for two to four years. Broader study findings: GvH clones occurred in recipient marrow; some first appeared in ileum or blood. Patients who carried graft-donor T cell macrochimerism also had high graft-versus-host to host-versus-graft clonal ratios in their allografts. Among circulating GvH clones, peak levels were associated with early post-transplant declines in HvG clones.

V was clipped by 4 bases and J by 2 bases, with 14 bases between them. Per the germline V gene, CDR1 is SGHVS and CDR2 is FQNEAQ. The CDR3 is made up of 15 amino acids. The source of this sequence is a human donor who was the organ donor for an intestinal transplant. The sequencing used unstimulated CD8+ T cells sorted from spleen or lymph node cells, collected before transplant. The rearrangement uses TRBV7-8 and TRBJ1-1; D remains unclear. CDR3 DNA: TGTGCCAGCAGCTCGCCGGGAGGGCCTAACACTGAAGCTTTCTTT. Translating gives CASSSPGGPNTEAFF.